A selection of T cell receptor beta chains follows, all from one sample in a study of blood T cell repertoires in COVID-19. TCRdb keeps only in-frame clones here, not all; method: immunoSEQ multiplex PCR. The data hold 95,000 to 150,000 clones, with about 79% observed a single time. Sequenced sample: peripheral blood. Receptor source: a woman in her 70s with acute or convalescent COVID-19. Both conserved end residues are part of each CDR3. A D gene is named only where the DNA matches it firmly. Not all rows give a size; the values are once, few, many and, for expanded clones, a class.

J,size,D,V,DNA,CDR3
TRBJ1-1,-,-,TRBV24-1,TGTGCCACCAGTGAGGTCGGGAACACTGAAGCTTTCTTT,CATSEVGNTEAFF
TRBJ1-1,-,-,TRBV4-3,TGCGCCAGCAGCCAAGATAGGCTAGAGAACACTGAAGCTTTCTTT,CASSQDRLENTEAFF
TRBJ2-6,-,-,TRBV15,TGTGCCACTACAGCTGTGTCTGGGGCCAACGTCCTGACTTTC,CATTAVSGANVLTF
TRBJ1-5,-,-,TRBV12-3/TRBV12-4,TGTGCCAGCAGGTCTACAGGAAATCAGCCCCAGCATTTT,CASRSTGNQPQHF
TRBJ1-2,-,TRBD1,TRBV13,TGTGCCAGCAGCTTCGGACAGGGTAGATTGGTCTATGGCTACACCTTC,CASSFGQGRLVYGYTF
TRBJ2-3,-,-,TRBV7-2,TGTGCCAGCAGCTTGGGGGGACAGAGAACAACCACGCAGTATTTT,CASSLGGQRTTTQYF
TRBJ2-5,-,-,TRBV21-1,TGTGCCAGCAGCAAAGCGGAGGGGGAGACCCAGTACTTC,CASSKAEGETQYF
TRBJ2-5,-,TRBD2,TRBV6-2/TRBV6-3,TGTGCCAGCAGTTACTCCGCTGGGACTAGAAGGGAGACCCAGTACTTC,CASSYSAGTRRETQYF
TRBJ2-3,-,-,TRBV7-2,TGTGCCAGCAGCTTAGAGGGGACTGGAGGTTGGGATACGCAGTATTTT,CASSLEGTGGWDTQYF
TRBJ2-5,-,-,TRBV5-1,TGCGCCAGCAGCGGTTGGTTGGGGGCTCAAGAGACCCAGTACTTC,CASSGWLGAQETQYF
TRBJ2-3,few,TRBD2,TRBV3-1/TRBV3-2,TGTGCCAGCAGCCAAGATGGGGGGGGGAAAGATACGCAGTATTTT,CASSQDGGGKDTQYF
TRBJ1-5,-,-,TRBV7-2,TGTGCCAGCAGCTCCTCCCGGGGAAATCAGCCCCAGCATTTT,CASSSSRGNQPQHF
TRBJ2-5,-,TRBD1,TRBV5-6,TGTGCCAGCAGCTCAACCGGGACAGGTACGAAGACCCAGTACTTC,CASSSTGTGTKTQYF